The text below deals with one T cell receptor (beta chain). Its antigen is currently unknown. The PCR contained 60 Vbeta and 13 Jbeta primers. TCRdb keeps only in-frame clones here, not all; method: immunoSEQ multiplex PCR. The table shows over 150,000 clones, with 75% to 85% occurring only once. CDR3 length: 14 amino acids. V was pared by 1 base and J by 5 bases, with 9 bases between. The data belong to a study of cytomegalovirus exposure and HLA in healthy donors. Across the study: Early released data had tens of millions of unique TCRs, all coming from HLA-typed donors. Broader study findings: Follow-up analysis later connected one missense variant in DCLRE1C with trimming of TCR beta V- and J-genes. CMV serostatus stood as the only immune exposure information on hand.

Each of the donors was a healthy bone marrow donor. Sequenced sample: PBMCs. The chain employs TRBV23-1 and TRBJ1-5; D is undetermined. TRBV23-1 is sorted into the ORF group, with uncertain function. This sequence originates from a woman younger than 35 in good health and CMV-seronegative. The CDR3 spells CASSQFGGHQPQHF. For the CDR3, the DNA is TGCGCCAGCAGTCAATTCGGCGGGCATCAGCCCCAGCATTTT.